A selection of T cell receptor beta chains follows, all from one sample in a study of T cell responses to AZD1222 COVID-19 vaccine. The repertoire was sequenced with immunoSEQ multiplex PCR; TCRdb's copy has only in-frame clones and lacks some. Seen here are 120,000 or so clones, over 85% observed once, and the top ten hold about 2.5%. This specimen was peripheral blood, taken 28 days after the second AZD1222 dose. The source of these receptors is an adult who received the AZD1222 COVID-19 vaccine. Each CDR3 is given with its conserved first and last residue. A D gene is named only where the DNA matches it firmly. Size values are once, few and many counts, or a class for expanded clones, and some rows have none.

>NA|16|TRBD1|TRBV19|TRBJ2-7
TGTGCCAGTAGTCCCCGCCCGGGACAGGGAGTCCTCGAGCAGTACTTC
CASSPRPGQGVLEQYF
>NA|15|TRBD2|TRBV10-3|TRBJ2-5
TGTGCCATCAGTAAGAGTCAGCGGGGCCAAGAGACCCAGTACTTC
CAISKSQRGQETQYF
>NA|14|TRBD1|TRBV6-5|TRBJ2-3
TGTGCCAGCAGTTACACTACAGGGGCAGATACGCAGTATTTT
CASSYTTGADTQYF
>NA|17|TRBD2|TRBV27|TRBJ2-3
TGTGCCAGCAGTCCCAGGACTAGCGGGGCCGGCACAGATACGCAGTATTTT
CASSPRTSGAGTDTQYF
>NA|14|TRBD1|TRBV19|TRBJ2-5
TGTGCCAGTAGTATAGCAGGGGGCCAAGAGACCCAGTACTTC
CASSIAGGQETQYF
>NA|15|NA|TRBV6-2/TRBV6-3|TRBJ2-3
TGTGCCAGCAGCATTCGCAGGACCCAGACAGATACGCAGTATTTT
CASSIRRTQTDTQYF
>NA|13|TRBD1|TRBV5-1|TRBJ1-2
TGCGCCAGCACCTCGACAGGGCTTGATGGCTACACCTTC
CASTSTGLDGYTF
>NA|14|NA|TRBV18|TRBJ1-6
TGTGCCAGCTCACCGACAGATTATAATTCACCCCTCCACTTT
CASSPTDYNSPLHF
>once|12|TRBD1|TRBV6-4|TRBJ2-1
TGTGCCAGCAGTGGACAGGGTTATGAGCAGTTCTTC
CASSGQGYEQFF
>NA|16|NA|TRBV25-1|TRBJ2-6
TGTGCCAGCAGTGAGTTTAGCGGCTCTGGGGCCAACGTCCTGACTTTC
CASSEFSGSGANVLTF
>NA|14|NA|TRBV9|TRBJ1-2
TGTGCCAGCAGCGTAGATCCGGGGGCGAATGGCTACACCTTC
CASSVDPGANGYTF
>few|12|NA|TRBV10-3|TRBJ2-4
TGTGCCATCAGTGAGCCAGAAAACATTCAGTACTTC
CAISEPENIQYF
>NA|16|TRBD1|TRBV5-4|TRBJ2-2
TGTGCCAGCAGCTCGCCGGGACAGGGGGGTTCCGGGGAGCTGTTTTTT
CASSSPGQGGSGELFF
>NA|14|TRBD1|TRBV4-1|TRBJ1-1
TGCGCCAGCAGCCAAGGACAGGGGCTAACTGAAGCTTTCTTT
CASSQGQGLTEAFF
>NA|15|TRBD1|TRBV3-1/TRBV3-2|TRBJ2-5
TGTGCCAGCAGCCAAACCCGGACAGGTCCAGAGACCCAGTACTTC
CASSQTRTGPETQYF
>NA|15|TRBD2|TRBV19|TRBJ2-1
TGTGCCAGTAGTATCCCGGGGGGGGCCCACAATGAGCAGTTCTTC
CASSIPGGAHNEQFF
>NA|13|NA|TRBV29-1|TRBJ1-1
TGCAGCGTTGATGGGGGGCTCGCCACTGAAGCTTTCTTT
CSVDGGLATEAFF
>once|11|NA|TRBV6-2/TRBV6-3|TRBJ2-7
TGTGCCAGCAGTTTTGAGTACGAGCAGTACTTC
CASSFEYEQYF
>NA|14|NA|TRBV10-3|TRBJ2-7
TGTGCCATCAGTGATTCACAGGATTCCTACGAGCAGTACTTC
CAISDSQDSYEQYF
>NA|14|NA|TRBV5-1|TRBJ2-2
TGCGCCAGCAGCGAGATTACGGACACCGGGGAGCTGTTTTTT
CASSEITDTGELFF
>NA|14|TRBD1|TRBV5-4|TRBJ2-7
TGTGCCAGCAGCCGGACAGGGTACGAGTACGAGCAGTACTTC
CASSRTGYEYEQYF
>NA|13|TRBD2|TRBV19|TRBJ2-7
TGTGCCAGTAGAGGACTAGGGACCTACGAGCAGTACTTC
CASRGLGTYEQYF
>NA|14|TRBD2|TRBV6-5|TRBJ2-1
TGTGCCAGCAGATCCGGGACTAGGATCAATGAGCAGTTCTTC
CASRSGTRINEQFF
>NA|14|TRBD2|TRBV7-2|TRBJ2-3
TGTGCCAGCAGCTTCCAGCGGGGGACAGATACGCAGTATTTT
CASSFQRGTDTQYF
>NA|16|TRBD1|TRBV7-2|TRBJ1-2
TGTGCCAGCAGCCCCCCCCCGGGACAGCTTAACTATGGCTACACCTTC
CASSPPPGQLNYGYTF
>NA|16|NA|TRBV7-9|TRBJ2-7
TGTGCCAGCAGCCGTACTCCGGGTCAGAGCTCCTACGAGCAGTACTTC
CASSRTPGQSSYEQYF
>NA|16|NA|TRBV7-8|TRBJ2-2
TGTGCCAGCAGGGGGTTTTGGAGACAAAACACCGGGGAGCTGTTTTTT
CASRGFWRQNTGELFF
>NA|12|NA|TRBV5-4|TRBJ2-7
TGTGCCAGCAGCTCATGGAACAGGGAGGATCACTTC
CASSSWNREDHF
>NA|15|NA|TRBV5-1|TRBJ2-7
TGCGCCAGCAGCTGGGCGGCAAGGTCTTCCTACGAGCAGTACTTC
CASSWAARSSYEQYF
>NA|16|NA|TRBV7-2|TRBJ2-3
TGTGCCAGCGCCCCTGGGGTAGCCCGGCCCACAGATACGCAGTATTTT
CASAPGVARPTDTQYF
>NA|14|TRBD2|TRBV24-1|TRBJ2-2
TGTGCCACCAGTGGAGCGGGGGACACCGGGGAGCTGTTTTTT
CATSGAGDTGELFF
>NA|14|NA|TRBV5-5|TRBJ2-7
TGTGCCAGCAGCCGAACGAGGGGTTGGGACGAGCAGTACTTC
CASSRTRGWDEQYF
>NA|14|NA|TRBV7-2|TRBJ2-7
TGTGCCAGCAGCGCCCGGGACGGAAACTACGAGCAGTACTTC
CASSARDGNYEQYF
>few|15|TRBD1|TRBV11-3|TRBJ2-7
TGTGCCAGCAGCTTATCCGGACAGGGTACCTACGAGCAGTACTTC
CASSLSGQGTYEQYF
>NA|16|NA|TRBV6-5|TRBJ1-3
TGTGCCAGCAGTTACTCGGCCCAGGGCTCTGGAAACACCATATATTTT
CASSYSAQGSGNTIYF
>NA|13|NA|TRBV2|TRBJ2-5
TGTGCCAGCAGTGAACGGCTTATGGAGACCCAGTACTTC
CASSERLMETQYF
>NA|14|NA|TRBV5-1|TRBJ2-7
TGCGCCAGCAGCTTGGCGGGGGACATTTACGAGCAGTACTTC
CASSLAGDIYEQYF
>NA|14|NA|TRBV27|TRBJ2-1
TGTGCCAGCAGTTACGGGGTCTCCTACAATGAGCAGTTCTTC
CASSYGVSYNEQFF
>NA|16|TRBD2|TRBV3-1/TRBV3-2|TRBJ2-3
TGTGCCAGCAGCCAAGGTTCAACTAGCGGGGGGGCCAAAGAGTATTTT
CASSQGSTSGGAKEYF
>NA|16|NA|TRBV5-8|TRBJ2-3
TGTGCCAGCAGCTTCTGGACAGAAACTAGCACAGATACGCAGTATTTT
CASSFWTETSTDTQYF
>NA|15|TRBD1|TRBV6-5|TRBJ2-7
TGTGCCAGCAGCAACCGGGACAGGGGCACCTACGAGCAGTACTTC
CASSNRDRGTYEQYF
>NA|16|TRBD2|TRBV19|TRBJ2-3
TGTGCCAGTAGTAGCCAGACGACTAGCGTTACAGATACGCAGTATTTT
CASSSQTTSVTDTQYF
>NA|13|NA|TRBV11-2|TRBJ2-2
TGTGCCAGCAGCTTAGAGGTAGCAGGGGAGCTGTTTTTT
CASSLEVAGELFF
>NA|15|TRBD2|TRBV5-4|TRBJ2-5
TGTGCCAGCAGCGAGGGACTAGCGGACGAAGAGACCCAGTACTTC
CASSEGLADEETQYF
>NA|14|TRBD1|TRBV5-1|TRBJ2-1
TGCGCCAGCCGGGGACAGGGGAATTACAATGAGCAGTTCTTC
CASRGQGNYNEQFF
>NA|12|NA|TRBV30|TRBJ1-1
TGTGCCTGGAGTAAGATGAACACTGAAGCTTTCTTT
CAWSKMNTEAFF
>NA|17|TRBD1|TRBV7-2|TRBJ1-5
TGTGCCAGCAGCCTGGGACAGGGTCAAGGACGAAATCAGCCCCAGCATTTT
CASSLGQGQGRNQPQHF
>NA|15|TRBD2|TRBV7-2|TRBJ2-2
TGTGCCAGCAGCTATAGCGGGGGATCCACCGGGGAGCTGTTTTTT
CASSYSGGSTGELFF
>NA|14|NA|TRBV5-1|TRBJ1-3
TGCGCCAGCAGCTTGGGAGGGGCTGGAAACACCATATATTTT
CASSLGGAGNTIYF
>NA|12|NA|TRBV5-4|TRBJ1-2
TGTGCCAGCAGCACCGACAGTTATGGCTACACCTTC
CASSTDSYGYTF